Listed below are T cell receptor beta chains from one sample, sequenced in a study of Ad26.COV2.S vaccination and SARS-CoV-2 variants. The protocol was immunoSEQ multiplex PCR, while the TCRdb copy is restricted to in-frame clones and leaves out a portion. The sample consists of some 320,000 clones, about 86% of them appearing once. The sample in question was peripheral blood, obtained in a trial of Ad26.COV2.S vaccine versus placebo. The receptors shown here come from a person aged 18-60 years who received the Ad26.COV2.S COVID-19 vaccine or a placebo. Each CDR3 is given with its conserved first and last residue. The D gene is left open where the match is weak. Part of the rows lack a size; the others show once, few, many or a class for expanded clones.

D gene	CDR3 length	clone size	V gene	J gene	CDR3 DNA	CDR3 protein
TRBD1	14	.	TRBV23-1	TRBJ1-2	TGCGCCAGCAGTCATGGGGACAGAAACTATGGCTACACCTTC	CASSHGDRNYGYTF
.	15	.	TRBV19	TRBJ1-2	TGTGCCAGTAGTACCTCGCTAGCGACGGCCTATGGCTACACCTTC	CASSTSLATAYGYTF
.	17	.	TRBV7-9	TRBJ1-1	TGTGCCAGCAGCTTAGTCCCGGGGGTTCGGGCGAACACTGAAGCTTTCTTT	CASSLVPGVRANTEAFF
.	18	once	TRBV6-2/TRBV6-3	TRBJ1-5	TGTGCCAGCAGTGCCCACCTTGGGGGGGCGGAGAGCAATCAGCCCCAGCATTTT	CASSAHLGGAESNQPQHF
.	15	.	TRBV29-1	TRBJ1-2	TGCAGCGTTGAAGAGGCAGGAGGCCGGGGCTATGGCTACACCTTC	CSVEEAGGRGYGYTF
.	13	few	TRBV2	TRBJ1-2	TGTGCCAGCAGTGGCGCGACGATTTATGGCTACACCTTC	CASSGATIYGYTF
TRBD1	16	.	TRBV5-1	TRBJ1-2	TGCGCCAGCAAAAGCACTCCGGGACAGGGATCGGTCGGCTACACCTTC	CASKSTPGQGSVGYTF
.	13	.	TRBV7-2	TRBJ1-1	TGTGCCAGCCAACAAGACAGGAACACTGAAGCTTTCTTT	CASQQDRNTEAFF
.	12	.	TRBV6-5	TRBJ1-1	TGTGCCAGCAGCCAGAGTGCCACTGAAGCTTTCTTT	CASSQSATEAFF
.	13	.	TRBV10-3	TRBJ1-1	TGTGCCATCAGTGTGGGAACGAACACTGAAGCTTTCTTT	CAISVGTNTEAFF
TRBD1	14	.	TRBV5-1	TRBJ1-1	TGCGCCAGCAGCTTGGACAGGGGGAACACTGAAGCTTTCTTT	CASSLDRGNTEAFF
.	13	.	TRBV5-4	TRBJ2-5	TGTGCCAGCAGCTTGGCGGACCAAGAGACCCAGTACTTC	CASSLADQETQYF